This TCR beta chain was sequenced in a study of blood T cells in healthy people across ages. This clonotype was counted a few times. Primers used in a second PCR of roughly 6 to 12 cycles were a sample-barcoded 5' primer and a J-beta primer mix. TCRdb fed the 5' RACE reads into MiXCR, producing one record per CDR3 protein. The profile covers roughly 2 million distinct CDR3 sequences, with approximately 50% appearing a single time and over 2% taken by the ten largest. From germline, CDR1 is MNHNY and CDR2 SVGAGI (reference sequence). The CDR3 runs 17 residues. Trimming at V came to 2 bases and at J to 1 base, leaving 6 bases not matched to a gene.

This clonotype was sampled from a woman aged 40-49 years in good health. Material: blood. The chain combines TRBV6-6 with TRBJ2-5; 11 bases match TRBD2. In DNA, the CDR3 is TGTGCCAGCAGTTACGGTAGCGGGGGGGAACTCCAAGAGACCCAGTACTTC. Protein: CASSYGSGGELQETQYF.